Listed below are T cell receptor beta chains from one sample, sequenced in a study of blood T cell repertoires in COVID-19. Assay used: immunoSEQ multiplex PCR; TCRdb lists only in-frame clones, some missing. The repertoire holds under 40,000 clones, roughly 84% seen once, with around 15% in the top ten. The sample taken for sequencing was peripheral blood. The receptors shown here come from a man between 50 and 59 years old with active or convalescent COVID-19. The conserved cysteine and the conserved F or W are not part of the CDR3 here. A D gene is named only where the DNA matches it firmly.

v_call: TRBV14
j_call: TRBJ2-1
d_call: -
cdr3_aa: ASSYGLINEQF

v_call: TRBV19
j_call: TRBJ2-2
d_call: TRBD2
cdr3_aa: ASSKRGENTGELF

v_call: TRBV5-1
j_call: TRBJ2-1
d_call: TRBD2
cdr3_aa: ASSLRRDYEQF

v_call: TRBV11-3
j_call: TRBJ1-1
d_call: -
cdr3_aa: ASSLEGGDTEAF

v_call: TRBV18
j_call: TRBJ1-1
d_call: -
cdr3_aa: ASSPTSRDTEAF

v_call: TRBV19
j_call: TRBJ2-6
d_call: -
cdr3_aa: ASSREGGSGANVLT

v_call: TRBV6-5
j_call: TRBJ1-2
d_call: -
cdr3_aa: ASLRGGIYGYT

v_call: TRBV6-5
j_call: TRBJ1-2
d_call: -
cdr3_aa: ASSTGNSNYGYT

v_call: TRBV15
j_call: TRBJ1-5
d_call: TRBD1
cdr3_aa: ATSREQGGNQPQH

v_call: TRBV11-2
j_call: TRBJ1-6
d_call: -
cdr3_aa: ASRSSSYNSPLH

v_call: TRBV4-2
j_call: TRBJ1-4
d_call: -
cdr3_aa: ASSQEQGWTNEKLF

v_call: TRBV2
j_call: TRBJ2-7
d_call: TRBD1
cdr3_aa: ASAEQGAYEQY

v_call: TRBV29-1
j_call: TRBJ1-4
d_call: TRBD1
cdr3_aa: SAGQGRHEKLF

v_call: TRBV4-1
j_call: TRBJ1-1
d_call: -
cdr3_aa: ASSQAWEGRTRTEAF

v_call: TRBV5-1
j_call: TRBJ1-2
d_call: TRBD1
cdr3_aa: ASSPGQGAEGYT

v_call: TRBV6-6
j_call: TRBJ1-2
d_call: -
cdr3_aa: ASSYSQGTNYGYT

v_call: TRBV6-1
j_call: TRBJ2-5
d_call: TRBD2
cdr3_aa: ASSEALRGVKETQY

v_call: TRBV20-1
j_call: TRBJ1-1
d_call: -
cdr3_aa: SASRPGANTEAF

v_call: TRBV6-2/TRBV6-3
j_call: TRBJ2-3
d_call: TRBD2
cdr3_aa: ASSRLAETFTDTQY

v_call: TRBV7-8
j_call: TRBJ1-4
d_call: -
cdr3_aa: ASSLALGGGNEKLF

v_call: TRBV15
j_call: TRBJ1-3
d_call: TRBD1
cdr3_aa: ATSTEGQGFGTIY

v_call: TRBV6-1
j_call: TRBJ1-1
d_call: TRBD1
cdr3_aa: ASSDDRVKAF

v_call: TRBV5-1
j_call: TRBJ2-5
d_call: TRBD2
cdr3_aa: ASSRGTSGQETQY

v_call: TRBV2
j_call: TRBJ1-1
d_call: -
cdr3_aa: ASSERAGLGTEAF

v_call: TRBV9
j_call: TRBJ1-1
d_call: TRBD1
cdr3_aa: ASSTTGGGRNTEAF

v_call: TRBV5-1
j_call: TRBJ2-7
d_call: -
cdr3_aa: ASSYSLRGANAYEQY

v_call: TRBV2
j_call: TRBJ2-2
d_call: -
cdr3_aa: ASREDSPNTGELF

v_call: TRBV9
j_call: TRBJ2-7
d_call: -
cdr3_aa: ASSAGGTHYSYEQY

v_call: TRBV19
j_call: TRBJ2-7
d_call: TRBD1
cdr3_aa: ASSIDQWTGTYEQY

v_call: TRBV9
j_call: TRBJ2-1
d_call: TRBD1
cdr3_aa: ASSENPGTGLKNEQF

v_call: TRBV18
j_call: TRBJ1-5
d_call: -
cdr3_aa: ASSPGPASDQPQH